The TCR beta chain described here comes from a study of T cell changes during pregnancy in multiple sclerosis. Produced via immunoSEQ multiplex PCR; TCRdb's table is partial and in-frame only. Of about 53,000 clones listed, around nine tenths are singletons. After removal of 0 bases from V and 2 bases from J, the junction contained 5 bases not matched to a gene. The CDR3 sequence is 16 residues long. Germline V CDR1 and CDR2: LGHNA, YSLEER. This sequence originates from a female donor with multiple sclerosis, enrolled in a pregnancy study. The chain combines TRBV4-3 with TRBJ2-7, with TRBD1 matching over 9 bases. The sample was CD8+ T cells from peripheral blood mononuclear cells, taken before pregnancy. CDR3 in amino acids: CASSQDTTGGTYEQYF. Written as DNA, the CDR3 is TGCGCCAGCAGCCAAGATACGACAGGGGGAACCTACGAGCAGTACTTC.